This TCR beta chain was identified during a study of T cell repertoires in cytomegalovirus infection. Per the germline V gene, CDR1 is MNHNS and CDR2 is SASEGT. The CDR3 has 8 residues. Trimming removed 5 bases at V and 14 bases at J, with 6 bases between. Study-wide points: There were HLA-C-restricted CMV-specific TCR beta clonotypes dominating the ex vivo response.

TCRdb reanalysed the reads using MiXCR and keeps one entry per CDR3 protein. In the table there are about half a million distinct CDR3 sequences, roughly 42% of which are singletons. The table lists this clonotype with a few counts. The antigen is unknown. Material: cultured PBMCs, obtained from culture after CMV antigen stimulation. V is TRBV6-1 and J is TRBJ1-2; D unresolved. The receptor was derived from a human donor in good health (CMV status not recorded). Some clones in this sample may be carry-over from other donors' samples. CDR3 nucleotides: TGTGCCAGCAGTATGCGGACCTTC. Translated, it gives CASSMRTF.